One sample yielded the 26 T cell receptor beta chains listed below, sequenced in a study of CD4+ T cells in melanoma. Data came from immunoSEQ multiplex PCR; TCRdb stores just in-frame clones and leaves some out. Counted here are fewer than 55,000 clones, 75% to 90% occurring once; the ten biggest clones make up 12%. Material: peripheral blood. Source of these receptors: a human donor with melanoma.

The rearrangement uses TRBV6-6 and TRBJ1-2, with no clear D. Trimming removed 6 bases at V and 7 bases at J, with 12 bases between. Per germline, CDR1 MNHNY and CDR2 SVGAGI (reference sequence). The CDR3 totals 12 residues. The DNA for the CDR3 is TGTGCCAGCAGCCCCTATCTCGGTGGCTACACCTTC. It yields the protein CASSPYLGGYTF.

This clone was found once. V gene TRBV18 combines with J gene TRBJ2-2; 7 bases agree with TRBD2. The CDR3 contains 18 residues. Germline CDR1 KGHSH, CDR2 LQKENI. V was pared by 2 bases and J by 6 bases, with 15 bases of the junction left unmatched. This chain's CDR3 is CASSPTGGANTGAGELFF. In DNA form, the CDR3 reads TGTGCCAGCTCACCAACGGGGGGTGCGAACACCGGCGCCGGGGAGCTGTTTTTT.

The CDR3 sequence is CASSWDSVQTEQYF. Here the CDR3 DNA reads TGTGCCAGCAGCTGGGACAGCGTCCAAACCGAGCAGTACTTC. This chain connects TRBV7-8 to TRBJ2-7; TRBD1 agrees at 7 bases. V shed 4 bases and J 6 bases; nucleotides not matched to a gene: 9. The length of the CDR3 is 14 residues. Looked up from germline, CDR1 is SGHVS and CDR2 is FQNEAQ.

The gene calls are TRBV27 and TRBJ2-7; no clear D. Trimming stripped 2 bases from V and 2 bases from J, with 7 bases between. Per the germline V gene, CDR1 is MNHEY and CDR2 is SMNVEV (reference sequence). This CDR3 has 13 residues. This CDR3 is CASSLSGAYEQYF. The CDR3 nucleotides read TGTGCCAGCAGTTTAAGTGGAGCCTACGAGCAGTACTTC.

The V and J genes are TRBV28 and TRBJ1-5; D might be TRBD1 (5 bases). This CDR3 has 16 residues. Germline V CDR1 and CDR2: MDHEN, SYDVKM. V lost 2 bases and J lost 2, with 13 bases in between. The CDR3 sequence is CASSLIGVRGNQPQHF. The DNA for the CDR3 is TGTGCCAGCAGTTTAATAGGGGTCAGGGGCAATCAGCCCCAGCATTTT. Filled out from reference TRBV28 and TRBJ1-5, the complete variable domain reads DVKVTQSSRYLVKRTGEKVFLECVQDMDHENMFWYRQDPGLGLRLIYFSYDVKMKEKGDIPEGYSVSREKKERFSLILESASTNQTSMYLCASSLIGVRGNQPQHFGDGTRLSIL.

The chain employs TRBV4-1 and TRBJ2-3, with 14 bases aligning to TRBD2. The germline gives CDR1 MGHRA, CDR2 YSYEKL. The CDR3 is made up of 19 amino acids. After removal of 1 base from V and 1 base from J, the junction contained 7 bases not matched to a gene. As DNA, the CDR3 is TGCGCCAGCAGCCAAGCCCGGGCGGGACTAGCGGGGGGCACAGATACGCAGTATTTT. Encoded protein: CASSQARAGLAGGTDTQYF.

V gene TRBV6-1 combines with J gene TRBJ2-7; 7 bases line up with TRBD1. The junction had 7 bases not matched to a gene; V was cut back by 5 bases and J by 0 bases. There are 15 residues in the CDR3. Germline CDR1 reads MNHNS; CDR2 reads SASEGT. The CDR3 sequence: CASSTTGVSSYEQYF. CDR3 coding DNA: TGTGCCAGCAGTACCACAGGGGTCAGCTCCTACGAGCAGTACTTC.

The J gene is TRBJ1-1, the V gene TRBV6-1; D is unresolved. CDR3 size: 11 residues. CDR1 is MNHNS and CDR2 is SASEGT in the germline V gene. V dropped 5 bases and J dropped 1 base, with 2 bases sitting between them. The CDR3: CASSWNTEAFF. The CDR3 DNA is TGTGCCAGCAGTTGGAACACTGAAGCTTTCTTT.

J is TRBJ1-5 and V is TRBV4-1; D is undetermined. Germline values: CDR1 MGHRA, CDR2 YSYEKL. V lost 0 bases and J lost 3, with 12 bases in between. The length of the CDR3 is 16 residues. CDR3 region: CASSQEFGRINQPQHF. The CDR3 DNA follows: TGCGCCAGCAGCCAAGAATTTGGCCGGATCAATCAGCCCCAGCATTTT.

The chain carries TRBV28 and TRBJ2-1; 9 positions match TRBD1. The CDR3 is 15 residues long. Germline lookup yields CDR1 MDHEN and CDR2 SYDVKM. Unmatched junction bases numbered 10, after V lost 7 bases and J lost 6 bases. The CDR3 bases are TGTGCCAGCAATAGACCGGGACAGGGTATCAATGAGCAGTTCTTC. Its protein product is CASNRPGQGINEQFF.

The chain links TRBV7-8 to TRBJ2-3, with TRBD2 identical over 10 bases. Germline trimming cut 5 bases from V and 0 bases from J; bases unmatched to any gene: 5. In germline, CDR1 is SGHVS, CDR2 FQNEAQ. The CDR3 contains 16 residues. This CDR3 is CASSRTSGFSTDTQYF. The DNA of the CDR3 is TGTGCCAGCAGCCGGACTAGCGGTTTTAGCACAGATACGCAGTATTTT.

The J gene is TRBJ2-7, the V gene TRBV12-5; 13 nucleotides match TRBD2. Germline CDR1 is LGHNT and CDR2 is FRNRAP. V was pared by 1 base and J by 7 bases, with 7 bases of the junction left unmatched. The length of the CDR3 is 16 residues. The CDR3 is CASGLGLAGGFKEQYF. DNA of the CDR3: TGTGCTAGTGGTTTGGGACTAGCGGGGGGTTTTAAAGAGCAGTACTTC.

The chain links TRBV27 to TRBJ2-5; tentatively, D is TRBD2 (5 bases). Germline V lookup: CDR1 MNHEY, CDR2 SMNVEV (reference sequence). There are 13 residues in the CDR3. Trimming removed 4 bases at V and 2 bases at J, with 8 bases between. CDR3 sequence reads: CASSSPGQETQYF. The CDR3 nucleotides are TGTGCCAGCAGTTCCCCGGGGCAAGAGACCCAGTACTTC.

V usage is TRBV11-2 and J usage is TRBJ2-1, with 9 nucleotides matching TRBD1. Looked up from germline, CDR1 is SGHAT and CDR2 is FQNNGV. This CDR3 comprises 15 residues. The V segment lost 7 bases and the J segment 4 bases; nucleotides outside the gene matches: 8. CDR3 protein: CASTLTGGRYNEQFF. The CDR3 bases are TGTGCCAGCACCCTTACAGGGGGCAGATACAATGAGCAGTTCTTC.

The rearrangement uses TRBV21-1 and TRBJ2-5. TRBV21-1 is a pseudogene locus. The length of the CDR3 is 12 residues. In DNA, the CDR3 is TGTGCCACCCCAGGACGAGAAGAGACCCAGTACTTC. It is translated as CATPGREETQYF.

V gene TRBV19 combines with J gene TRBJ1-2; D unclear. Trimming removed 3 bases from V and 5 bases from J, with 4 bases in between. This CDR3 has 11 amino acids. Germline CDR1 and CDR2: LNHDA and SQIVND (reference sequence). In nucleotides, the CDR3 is TGTGCCAGTAGTATGGGGTATGGCTACACCTTC. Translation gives CASSMGYGYTF.

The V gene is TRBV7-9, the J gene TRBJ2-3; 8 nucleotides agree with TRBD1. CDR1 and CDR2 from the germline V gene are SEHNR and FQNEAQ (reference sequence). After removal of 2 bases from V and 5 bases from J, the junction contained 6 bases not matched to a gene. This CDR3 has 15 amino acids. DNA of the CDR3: TGTGCCAGCAGCTTAAGCTCGGGGACAGGAGATACGCAGTATTTT. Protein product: CASSLSSGTGDTQYF.

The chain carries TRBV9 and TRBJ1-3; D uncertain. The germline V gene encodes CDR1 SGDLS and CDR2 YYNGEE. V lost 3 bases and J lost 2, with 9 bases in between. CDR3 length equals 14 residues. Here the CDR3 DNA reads TGTGCCAGCAGCGCGACCGTTGCTGGAAACACCATATATTTT. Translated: CASSATVAGNTIYF.

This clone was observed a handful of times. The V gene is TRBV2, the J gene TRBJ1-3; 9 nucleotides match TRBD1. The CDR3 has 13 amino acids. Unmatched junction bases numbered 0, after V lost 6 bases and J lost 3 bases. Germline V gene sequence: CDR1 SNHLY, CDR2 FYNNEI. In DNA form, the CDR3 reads TGTGCCAGCAGGACAGGGGGTGGAAACACCATATATTTT. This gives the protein CASRTGGGNTIYF.

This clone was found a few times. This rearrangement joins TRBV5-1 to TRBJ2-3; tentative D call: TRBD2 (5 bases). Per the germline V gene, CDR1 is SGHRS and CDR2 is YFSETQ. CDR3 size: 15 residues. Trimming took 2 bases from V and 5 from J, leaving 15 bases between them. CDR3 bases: TGCGCCAGCAGCTTAGAGGACCCGAGGGTAGATACGCAGTATTTT. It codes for CASSLEDPRVDTQYF.

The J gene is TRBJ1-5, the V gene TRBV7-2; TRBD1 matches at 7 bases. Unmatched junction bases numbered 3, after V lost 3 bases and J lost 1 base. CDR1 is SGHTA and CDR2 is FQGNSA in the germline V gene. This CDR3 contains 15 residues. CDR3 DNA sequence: TGTGCCAGCAGCTTGGAGGGGGCGAGCAATCAGCCCCAGCATTTT. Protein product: CASSLEGASNQPQHF.

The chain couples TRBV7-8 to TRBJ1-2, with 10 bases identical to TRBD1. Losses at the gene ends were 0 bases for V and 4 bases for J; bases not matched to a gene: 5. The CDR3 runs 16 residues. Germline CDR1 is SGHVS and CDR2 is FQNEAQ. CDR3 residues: CASSLAQTGGFYGYTF. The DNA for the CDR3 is TGTGCCAGCAGCTTAGCCCAGACAGGGGGCTTCTATGGCTACACCTTC.

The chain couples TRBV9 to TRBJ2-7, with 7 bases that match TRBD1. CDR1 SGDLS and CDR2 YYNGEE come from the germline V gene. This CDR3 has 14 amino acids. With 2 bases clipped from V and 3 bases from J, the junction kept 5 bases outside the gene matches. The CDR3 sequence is CASSVAGTDYEQYF. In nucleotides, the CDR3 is TGTGCCAGCAGCGTGGCCGGGACAGACTACGAGCAGTACTTC.

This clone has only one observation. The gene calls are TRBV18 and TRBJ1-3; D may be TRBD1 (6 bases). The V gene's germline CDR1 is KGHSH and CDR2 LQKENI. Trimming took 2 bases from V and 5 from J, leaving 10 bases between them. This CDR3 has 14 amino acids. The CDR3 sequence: CASSPRTERNTIYF. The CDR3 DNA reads TGTGCCAGCTCACCAAGGACAGAACGAAACACCATATATTTT.

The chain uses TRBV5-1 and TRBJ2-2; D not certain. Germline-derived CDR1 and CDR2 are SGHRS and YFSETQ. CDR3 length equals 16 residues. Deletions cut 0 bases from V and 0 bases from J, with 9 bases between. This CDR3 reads CASSLATPPNTGELFF. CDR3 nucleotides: TGCGCCAGCAGCTTGGCCACTCCCCCGAACACCGGGGAGCTGTTTTTT.

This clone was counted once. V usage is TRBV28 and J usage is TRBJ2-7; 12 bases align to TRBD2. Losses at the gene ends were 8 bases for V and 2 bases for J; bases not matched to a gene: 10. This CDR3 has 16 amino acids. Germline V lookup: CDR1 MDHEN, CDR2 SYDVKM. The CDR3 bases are TGTGCCAGCGGAACTAGCGGGGGGCCGATTACCTACGAGCAGTACTTC. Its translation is CASGTSGGPITYEQYF.